This T cell receptor beta chain was documented in a study of blood T cells in healthy people across ages. General observations from the study: It was held that diversity estimates obtained from one million T cells represented underestimates.

For the second PCR, which ran for about 7 to 12 cycles, a sample-barcoded 5' primer and a J-beta primer mix were used. Individual samples furnished no less than 2.5 million CDR3-containing paired-end reads apiece. From the 5' RACE reads, TCRdb called clonotypes with MiXCR, one entry per CDR3 protein. The sample holds about 640,000 distinct CDR3 sequences; 58% are singletons and the top ten take roughly 34%. About this clonotype itself: Its antigen is not identified.

Sequenced material: blood. This receptor was identified in a man aged 55 to 70 in good health.

DNA of the CDR3: TGTGCCAGCAGCCAAGACGGAGCTACCTACAATGAGCAGTTCTTC. This codes for CASSQDGATYNEQFF. The chain joins TRBV3-1 to TRBJ2-1; D unresolved. The germline gives CDR1 LGHDT, CDR2 YNNKEL (reference sequence). The CDR3 has 15 amino acids. With 0 bases removed from V and 2 bases from J, the gap between germline ends came to 8 bases.